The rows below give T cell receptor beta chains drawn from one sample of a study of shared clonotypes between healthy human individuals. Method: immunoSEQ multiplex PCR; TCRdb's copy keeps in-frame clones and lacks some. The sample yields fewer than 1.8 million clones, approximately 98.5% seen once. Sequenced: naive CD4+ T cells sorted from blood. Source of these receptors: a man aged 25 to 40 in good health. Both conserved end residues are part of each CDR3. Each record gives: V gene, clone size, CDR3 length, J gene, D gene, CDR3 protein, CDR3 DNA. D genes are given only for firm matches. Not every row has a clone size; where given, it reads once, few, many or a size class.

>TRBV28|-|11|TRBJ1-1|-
CASRQVTEAFF
TGTGCCAGCAGACAAGTCACTGAAGCTTTCTTT
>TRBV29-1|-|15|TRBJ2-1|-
CSVEDHGVSYNEQFF
TGCAGCGTTGAAGATCACGGGGTCTCCTACAATGAGCAGTTCTTC
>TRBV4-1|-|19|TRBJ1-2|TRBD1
CASSKGQGSNALANYGYTF
TGCGCCAGCAGCAAGGGACAGGGTTCGAACGCGTTAGCTAACTATGGCTACACCTTC
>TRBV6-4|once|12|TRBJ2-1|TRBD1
CASSEAGGEQFF
TGTGCCAGCAGTGAGGCAGGGGGTGAGCAGTTCTTC
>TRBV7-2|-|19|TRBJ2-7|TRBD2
CASSLTGTSGRPHSYEQYF
TGTGCCAGCAGCTTGACCGGGACTAGCGGGAGGCCCCATTCCTACGAGCAGTACTTC
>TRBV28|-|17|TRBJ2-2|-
CASSLWGATSNTGELFF
TGTGCCAGCAGTTTATGGGGGGCCACCTCGAACACCGGGGAGCTGTTTTTT
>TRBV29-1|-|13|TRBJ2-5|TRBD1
CSGEDRGHWTQYF
TGCAGCGGGGAGGACAGGGGCCATTGGACCCAGTACTTC
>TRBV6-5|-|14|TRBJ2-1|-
CASSYSQVHNEQFF
TGTGCCAGCAGTTACTCGCAGGTACACAATGAGCAGTTCTTC
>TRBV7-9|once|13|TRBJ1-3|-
CASSLGGGNTIYF
TGTGCCAGCAGCTTAGGAGGTGGAAACACCATATATTTT
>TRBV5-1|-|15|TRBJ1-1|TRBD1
CASSSTTGTITEAFF
TGCGCCAGCAGCTCCACGACAGGGACGATCACTGAAGCTTTCTTT
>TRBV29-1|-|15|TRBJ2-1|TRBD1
CSGNFHRGPYNEQFF
TGCAGCGGGAATTTCCACAGGGGGCCCTACAATGAGCAGTTCTTC
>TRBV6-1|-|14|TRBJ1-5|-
CASSVSAGNQPQHF
TGTGCCAGCAGTGTGTCCGCCGGCAATCAGCCCCAGCATTTT
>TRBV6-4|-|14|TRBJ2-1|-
CASSPGTSYNEQFF
TGTGCCAGCAGCCCCGGGACGTCCTACAATGAGCAGTTCTTC
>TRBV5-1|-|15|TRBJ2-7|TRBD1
CASSSAGTGSYEQYF
TGCGCCAGCAGCTCAGCCGGGACAGGGTCCTACGAGCAGTACTTC
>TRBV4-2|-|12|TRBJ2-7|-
CASSQDVSGQYF
TGTGCCAGCAGCCAAGATGTATCGGGGCAGTACTTC
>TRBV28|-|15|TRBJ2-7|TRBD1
CASSFPGQGAYEQYF
TGTGCCAGCAGTTTCCCAGGGCAGGGGGCCTACGAGCAGTACTTC
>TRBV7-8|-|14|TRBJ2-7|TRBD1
CASSRGGTAYEQYF
TGTGCCAGCAGTCGCGGTGGGACAGCCTACGAGCAGTACTTC
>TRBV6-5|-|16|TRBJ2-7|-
CASSYSVIGGAYEQYF
TGTGCCAGCAGTTACTCGGTGATCGGCGGAGCCTACGAGCAGTACTTC
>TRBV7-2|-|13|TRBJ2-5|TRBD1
CASSMGQLAAQYF
TGTGCCAGCAGCATGGGACAGCTGGCGGCCCAGTACTTC
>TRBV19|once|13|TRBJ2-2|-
CASSGTNTGELFF
TGTGCCAGTTCCGGGACTAACACCGGGGAGCTGTTTTTT
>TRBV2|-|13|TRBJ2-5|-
CASRSSPSRTQYF
TGTGCCAGCAGGAGCTCTCCCAGTAGGACCCAGTACTTC
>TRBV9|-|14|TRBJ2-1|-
CASSVALNSNEQFF
TGTGCCAGCAGCGTAGCCCTTAACTCCAATGAGCAGTTCTTC
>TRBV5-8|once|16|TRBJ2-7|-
CASSVRGGAGTYEQYF
TGTGCCAGCAGCGTCAGGGGTGGGGCGGGGACCTACGAGCAGTACTTC
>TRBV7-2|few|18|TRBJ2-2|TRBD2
CASSLAPPGGSRAGELFF
TGTGCCAGCAGCTTAGCCCCCCCGGGAGGTTCAAGAGCTGGGGAGCTGTTTTTT
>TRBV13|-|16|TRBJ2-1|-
CASSLAGQGLDNEQFF
TGTGCCAGCAGCTTAGCCGGCCAGGGGCTGGACAATGAGCAGTTCTTC
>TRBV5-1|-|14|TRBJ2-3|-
CASSSGTRTDTQYF
TGCGCCAGCAGCTCCGGGACTCGCACAGATACGCAGTATTTT
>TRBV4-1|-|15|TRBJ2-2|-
CASSQGLAPTGELFF
TGCGCCAGCAGCCAAGGGCTAGCGCCCACCGGGGAGCTGTTTTTT
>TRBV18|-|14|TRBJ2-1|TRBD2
CASSATSGDNEQFF
TGTGCCAGCTCAGCGACTAGCGGGGACAATGAGCAGTTCTTC
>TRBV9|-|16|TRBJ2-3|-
CASSVDPGSVVDTQYF
TGTGCCAGCAGCGTAGATCCAGGGTCGGTGGTAGATACGCAGTATTTT
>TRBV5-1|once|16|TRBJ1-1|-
CASRYSTVPLNTEAFF
TGCGCCAGCCGATACTCGACGGTACCCCTGAACACTGAAGCTTTCTTT
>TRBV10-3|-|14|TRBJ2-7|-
CAISGGRNSYEQYF
TGTGCCATCAGTGGGGGGCGGAATTCCTACGAGCAGTACTTC
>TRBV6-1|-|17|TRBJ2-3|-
CASSDFKTWGRTDTQYF
TGTGCCAGCAGTGATTTTAAAACCTGGGGACGCACAGATACGCAGTATTTT
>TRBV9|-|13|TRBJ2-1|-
CASSLSSYNEQFF
TGTGCCAGCAGCTTGAGCTCCTACAATGAGCAGTTCTTC
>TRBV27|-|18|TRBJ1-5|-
CASSLYIPGRLSNQPQHF
TGTGCCAGCAGTTTATATATTCCGGGACGGCTTAGCAATCAGCCCCAGCATTTT
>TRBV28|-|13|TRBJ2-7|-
CASSPPPGYEQYF
TGTGCCAGCAGTCCCCCTCCCGGCTACGAGCAGTACTTC
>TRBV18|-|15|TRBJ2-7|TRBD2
CASSQLAGDNYEQYF
TGTGCCAGCTCACAACTAGCGGGAGACAACTACGAGCAGTACTTC
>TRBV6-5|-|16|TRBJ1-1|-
CASSYSGGRMNTEAFF
TGTGCCAGCAGTTACTCTGGGGGGCGAATGAACACTGAAGCTTTCTTT
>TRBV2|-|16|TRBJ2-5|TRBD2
CATGTSGRAEQETQYF
TGTGCCACCGGGACTAGCGGGAGGGCTGAGCAAGAGACCCAGTACTTC
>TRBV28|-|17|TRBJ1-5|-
CASSVVPNTFRGQPQHF
TGTGCCAGCTCGGTCGTACCGAATACATTCCGCGGTCAGCCCCAGCATTTT
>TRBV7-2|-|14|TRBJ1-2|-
CASSLIGGPVGYTF
TGTGCCAGCAGCTTAATTGGGGGCCCGGTTGGCTACACCTTC
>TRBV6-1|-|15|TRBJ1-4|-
CASSEVGEPGEKLFF
TGTGCCAGCAGTGAAGTCGGAGAACCTGGGGAAAAACTGTTTTTT
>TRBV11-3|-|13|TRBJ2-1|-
CASSLGDGDEQFF
TGTGCCAGCAGCTTAGGCGACGGGGATGAGCAGTTCTTC
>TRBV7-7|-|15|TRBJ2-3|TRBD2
CASSSLAGDTDTQYF
TGTGCTAGCAGCTCGTTAGCGGGAGACACAGATACGCAGTATTTT
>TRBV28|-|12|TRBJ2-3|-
CASCRDTDTQYF
TGTGCCAGCTGCCGAGACACAGATACGCAGTATTTT
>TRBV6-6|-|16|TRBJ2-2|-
CAYSYSLVGNTGELFF
TGTGCCTACAGTTACTCGCTAGTCGGAAACACCGGGGAGCTGTTTTTT